Listed below are T cell receptor beta chains from one sample, sequenced in a study of blood T cells in healthy people across ages. TCRdb independently ran MiXCR on the 5' RACE reads; one entry per CDR3 protein. The data contain approximately 1,100,000 distinct CDR3 sequences, over 35% of them seen just once; the ten biggest clones take up approximately 17%. Sequencing used blood. The source is a woman aged 60-75 years in good health. The CDR3 runs from the conserved cysteine through the conserved F or W. Each record gives: clone size, J gene, V gene, D gene, CDR3 DNA, CDR3 protein. The D gene is left open where the match is weak. Size values are once, few and many counts, or a class for expanded clones, and some rows have none.

>few|TRBJ1-6|TRBV6-6|NA
TGTGCCAGCAATGAGGACCTTTCACCCCTCCACTTT
CASNEDLSPLHF
>NA|TRBJ2-5|TRBV7-3|NA
TGTGCCAGCAGCTTAACGGGGGGGGCCGGACAGCGGGAGACCCAGTACTTC
CASSLTGGAGQRETQYF
>NA|TRBJ1-2|TRBV29-1|NA
TGCAGCGTTGAAATGAGAGGGGGTGGTAACTGTGGCTACACCTTC
CSVEMRGGGNCGYTF
>NA|TRBJ2-5|TRBV5-1|TRBD1
TGCGCCAGCAGTCCCGGACAGGGGGCGTTCCGAGAGACCCAGTACTTC
CASSPGQGAFRETQYF
>many|TRBJ2-3|TRBV7-2|NA
TGTGCCAGCAGCTTAGAAGGGACTGGGATAGTAGATACGCAGTATTTT
CASSLEGTGIVDTQYF
>few|TRBJ2-3|TRBV20-1|TRBD2
TGCAGTGCTAGAGACCCTCGACTAGCTATAGGCACAGATACGCAGTATTTT
CSARDPRLAIGTDTQYF
>few|TRBJ1-2|TRBV3-1|TRBD1
TGTGCCAGCAGCCGGGGACAGTGGAACTATGGCTACACCTTC
CASSRGQWNYGYTF
>NA|TRBJ2-5|TRBV2|NA
TGTGCCAGCAGCGCCGAAACAGGTATCCAAGAGACCCAGTACTTC
CASSAETGIQETQYF
>NA|TRBJ2-7|TRBV5-6|TRBD1
TGTGCCAGCAGCGCCCGGACAGGCCTCTCCTACGAGCAGTACTTC
CASSARTGLSYEQYF
>few|TRBJ1-2|TRBV10-1|TRBD1
TGCGCCAGCAGTGAGGGGACAGGCCGTGGCTACACCTTC
CASSEGTGRGYTF
>NA|TRBJ2-7|TRBV6-2/TRBV6-3|TRBD2
TGTGCCAGCAGTGCGGGGGGCAATACCTACGAGCAGTACTTC
CASSAGGNTYEQYF
>NA|TRBJ1-5|TRBV15|NA
TGTGCCACCAGCAGGGACCAGTCCCCGCCCCAGCATTTT
CATSRDQSPPQHF
>NA|TRBJ2-3|TRBV20-1|NA
TGCAGTGCTGCATCCCGGTCAGGCACAGATACGCAGTATTTT
CSAASRSGTDTQYF
>NA|TRBJ2-1|TRBV29-1|NA
TGCAGCGTTGACGGCAGGGCAATTTTCAATGAGCAGTTCTTC
CSVDGRAIFNEQFF
>NA|TRBJ2-7|TRBV4-3|TRBD2
TGCGCCAGCAGCCAAACGTTCTATGGTGGCGGGGGGCGCCACGAGCAGTACTTC
CASSQTFYGGGGRHEQYF
>NA|TRBJ2-3|TRBV4-1|TRBD2
TGCGCCAGCAGCCACTTACCACCTTCCGGGACTAGCGGTAGCACAGATACGCAGTATTTT
CASSHLPPSGTSGSTDTQYF
>NA|TRBJ1-4|TRBV3-1|NA
TGTGCCAGCAGCCAAGTGCAGATGGGGGACGAAAAACTGTTTTTT
CASSQVQMGDEKLFF
>NA|TRBJ2-5|TRBV5-1|NA
TGCGCCAGCAGCGTACTGGGCGGCCAAGAGACCCAGTACTTC
CASSVLGGQETQYF
>NA|TRBJ2-1|TRBV20-1|TRBD2
TGCAGTGCTAGAGCAGCAGGCGGGAGGAGATACAATGAGCAGTTCTTC
CSARAAGGRRYNEQFF
>many|TRBJ2-3|TRBV9|TRBD1
TGTGCCAGCAGCGTTCTGGACAGGGGACAGGCAGATACGCAGTATTTT
CASSVLDRGQADTQYF
>NA|TRBJ2-3|TRBV20-1|TRBD2
TGCAGTGCTAGAGTTGGGGGGGGGTCGTATACGCAGTATTTT
CSARVGGGSYTQYF
>few|TRBJ2-3|TRBV9|TRBD2
TGTGCCAGCAGCCCTCGGCCCTCGGGGGGTTCCACAGATACGCAGTATTTT
CASSPRPSGGSTDTQYF
>few|TRBJ2-6|TRBV5-6|TRBD1
TGTGCCAGCAGCTTGAAAGCAGGACAGGGACTCTGGGGGGCCAACGTCCTGACTTTC
CASSLKAGQGLWGANVLTF
>NA|TRBJ2-1|TRBV27|NA
TGTGCCAGCAGTTTATCGGGGCAGTGGCACAATGAGCAGTTCTTC
CASSLSGQWHNEQFF
>NA|TRBJ2-3|TRBV10-3|NA
TGTGCCATCAGTGCGCAGCGTGGGACGCAGTATTTT
CAISAQRGTQYF
>once|TRBJ1-2|TRBV5-1|TRBD1
TGCGCCAGCCGCCCGGGACAGTTCTTTGGTAACTATGGCTACACCTTC
CASRPGQFFGNYGYTF
>few|TRBJ1-2|TRBV21-1|NA
TGTGCCAGCAGCAAAGGAGGGGAAGGCTACACCTTC
CASSKGGEGYTF
>few|TRBJ2-1|TRBV6-5|TRBD2
TGTGCCAGCAGTTACTCGATGCGGGAGGGCCGGAATGAGCAGTTCTTC
CASSYSMREGRNEQFF
>NA|TRBJ2-3|TRBV6-6|NA
TGTGCCAGCAGTTACGAGGCAGATACGCAGTATTTT
CASSYEADTQYF
>few|TRBJ2-7|TRBV20-1|NA
TGCAGTGCTCTTACAGGGAGCTCCTACGAGCAGTACTTC
CSALTGSSYEQYF
>once|TRBJ2-5|TRBV7-9|TRBD1
TGTGCCAGCAGCTTCCCCCCGACGGGACAGGGACTGGAGACCCAGTACTTC
CASSFPPTGQGLETQYF
>NA|TRBJ2-1|TRBV12-3/TRBV12-4|NA
TGTGCCAGCAGTTCCCCGGGTTACGAGCAGTTCTTC
CASSSPGYEQFF
>NA|TRBJ2-1|TRBV20-1|NA
TGCAGTGCGGGGGGACTCAACAATGAGCAGTTCTTC
CSAGGLNNEQFF
>NA|TRBJ2-6|TRBV12-3/TRBV12-4|NA
TGTGCCAGCAGTTTATCGCGGGCCGCCAGCTCTGGGGCCAACGTCCTGACTTTC
CASSLSRAASSGANVLTF
>NA|TRBJ2-1|TRBV27|TRBD2
TGTGCCAGCAGTTTATACCCCCAGCGGGAGACGTACAATGAGCAGTTCTTC
CASSLYPQRETYNEQFF
>NA|TRBJ2-1|TRBV10-3|TRBD1
TGTGCCATTCGGGGCGTGGGACAGGGGGCCTCAAGCGTTCAGTTCTTC
CAIRGVGQGASSVQFF
>NA|TRBJ1-5|TRBV28|NA
TGTGCCAGCAGTTTATCGGGGGGCCCTTTACAGCCCCAGCATTTT
CASSLSGGPLQPQHF
>NA|TRBJ1-2|TRBV28|TRBD1
TGTGCCAGCACCTGGGGCAGGGGGACGAATGGCTACACCTTC
CASTWGRGTNGYTF
>NA|TRBJ2-7|TRBV5-1|NA
TGCGCCAGCAGCCCAGGACAGAGCCCGGGAAACGAGCAGTACTTC
CASSPGQSPGNEQYF
>NA|TRBJ2-7|TRBV6-6|TRBD1
TGTGCCAGCAGTTCGGGACAGGGGGCCACCTACAATGAGCAGTACTTC
CASSSGQGATYNEQYF
>NA|TRBJ2-5|TRBV7-2|NA
TGTGCCAGCAGCCGATATAGCCCAGAGACCCAGTACTTC
CASSRYSPETQYF
>NA|TRBJ2-2|TRBV12-3/TRBV12-4|TRBD2
TGTGCCAGCAGTTTGGAGATGGGGGGGATCCTCACCGGGGAGCTGTTTTTT
CASSLEMGGILTGELFF